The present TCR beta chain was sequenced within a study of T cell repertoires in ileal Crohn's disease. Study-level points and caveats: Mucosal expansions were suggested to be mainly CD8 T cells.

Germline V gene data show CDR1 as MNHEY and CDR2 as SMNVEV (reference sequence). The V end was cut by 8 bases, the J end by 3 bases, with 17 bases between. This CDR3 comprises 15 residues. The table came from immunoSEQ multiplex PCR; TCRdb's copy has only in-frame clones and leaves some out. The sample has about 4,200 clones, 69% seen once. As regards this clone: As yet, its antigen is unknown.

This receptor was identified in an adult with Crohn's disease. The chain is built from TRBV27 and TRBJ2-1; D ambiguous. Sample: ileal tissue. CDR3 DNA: TGTGCCAGCGATCGCCGGCGACATAGCTACAATGAGCAGTTCTTC. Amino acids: CASDRRRHSYNEQFF.